This TCR beta chain came from a study of blood T cell repertoires in COVID-19. Study as a whole: The study drew acute and convalescent COVID-19 samples from the United States, Italy and Spain.

The V gene lost 1 base and the J gene lost 7 bases, with 14 bases spanning the gap. Germline CDR1 is SGHTA and CDR2 is FQGNSA. The CDR3 length is 15 residues. The assay was immunoSEQ multiplex PCR, and TCRdb's table has in-frame clones only and misses some. This table holds 300,000 to 350,000 clones, 88% found once. What was sequenced was PBMCs or T cells enriched from blood (not recorded which). The chain links TRBV7-2 to TRBJ1-5; tentatively, D is TRBD1 (6 bases). This clonotype was obtained from a man aged 25 to 40 who had recovered from COVID-19. The CDR3 region has the DNA TGTGCCAGCAGCTTAGGTGGGGGCCCCAGGCAGCCCCAGCATTTT. It is translated as CASSLGGGPRQPQHF.